The subject of this entry is one TCR beta chain. Antigen unknown. V was shortened by 4 bases and J by 2 bases, with 18 bases between the two germline ends. The CDR3 totals 16 residues. CDR1 and CDR2 from the germline V gene are SGHDN and FVKESK. The data originate from a study of T cell responses to AZD1222 COVID-19 vaccine. Study-level results: Baseline seropositivity characterized only a handful of AZD1222 recipients. Following two doses of AZD1222, Spike-specific TCR breadth and depth rose. As reported, nearly half of all spike-specific TCRs target variant regions that are unmutated.

Clones were read by immunoSEQ multiplex PCR, and TCRdb kept only the in-frame ones, dropping some. The sample has 150,000 or so clones; around 90% are singletons. The TCR was taken from an adult in good health. V is TRBV14 and J is TRBJ2-7, with D maybe TRBD1 (6 bases). This specimen was peripheral blood, taken on day 0 of AZD1222 vaccination. The CDR3 region is CASSRGQGSAAYEQYF. The CDR3, as DNA: TGTGCCAGCAGCCGGGGTCAGGGGTCAGCCGCCTACGAGCAGTACTTC.